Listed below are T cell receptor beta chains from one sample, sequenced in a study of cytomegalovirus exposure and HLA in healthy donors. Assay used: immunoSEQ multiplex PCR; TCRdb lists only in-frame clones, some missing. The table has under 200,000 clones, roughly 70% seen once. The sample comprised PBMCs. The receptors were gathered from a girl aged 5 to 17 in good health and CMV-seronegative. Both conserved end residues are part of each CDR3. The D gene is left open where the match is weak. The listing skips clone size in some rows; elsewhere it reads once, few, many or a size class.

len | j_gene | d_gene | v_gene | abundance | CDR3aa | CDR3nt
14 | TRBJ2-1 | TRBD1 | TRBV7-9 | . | CASSTGTGEDEQFF | TGTGCCAGCAGCACCGGGACAGGGGAAGATGAGCAGTTCTTC
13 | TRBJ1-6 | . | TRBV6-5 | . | CASSLVISFPLHF | TGTGCCAGCAGCCTAGTTATAAGCTTCCCCCTCCACTTT
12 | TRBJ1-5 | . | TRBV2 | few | CASTYGNQPQHF | TGTGCCAGCACGTATGGCAATCAGCCCCAGCATTTT
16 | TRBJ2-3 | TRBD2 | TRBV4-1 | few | CASSATLAGTTDTQYF | TGCGCCAGCAGCGCCACACTAGCGGGGACCACAGATACGCAGTATTTT
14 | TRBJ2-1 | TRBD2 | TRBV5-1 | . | CASSPGLAGNEQFF | TGCGCCAGCAGCCCGGGACTAGCGGGCAATGAGCAGTTCTTC
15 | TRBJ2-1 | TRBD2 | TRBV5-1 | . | CASSLGPSGGSEQFF | TGCGCCAGCAGCTTGGGGCCTAGCGGGGGCTCTGAGCAGTTCTTC
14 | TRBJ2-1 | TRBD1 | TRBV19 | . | CASSLLQGLGEQFF | TGTGCCAGTAGTTTATTACAGGGGTTGGGAGAGCAGTTCTTC
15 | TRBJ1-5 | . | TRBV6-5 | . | CASSFSGRPNQPQHF | TGTGCCAGCAGTTTCTCAGGGAGACCTAATCAGCCCCAGCATTTT
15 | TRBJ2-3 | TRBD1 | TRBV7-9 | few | CASSGDRVITDTQYF | TGTGCCAGCAGCGGGGACAGGGTAATCACAGATACGCAGTATTTT
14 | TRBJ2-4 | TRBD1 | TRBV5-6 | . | CASSLYLTGDIQYF | TGTGCCAGCAGCTTGTACTTGACAGGGGACATTCAGTACTTC
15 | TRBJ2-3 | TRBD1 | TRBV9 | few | CASSDRGRDTDTQYF | TGTGCCAGCAGCGACAGGGGGCGAGACACAGATACGCAGTATTTT
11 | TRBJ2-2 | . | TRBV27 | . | CASSFYGELFF | TGTGCCAGCAGTTTTTACGGGGAGCTGTTTTTT
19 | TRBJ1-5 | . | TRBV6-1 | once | CASSEALLSRGHSNQPQHF | TGTGCCAGCAGTGAAGCCCTATTAAGCCGGGGACATAGCAATCAGCCCCAGCATTTT
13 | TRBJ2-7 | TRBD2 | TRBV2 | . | CASSPGLGYEQYF | TGTGCCAGCAGTCCGGGACTAGGGTACGAGCAGTACTTC
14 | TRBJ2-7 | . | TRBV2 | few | CASKVRGASYEQYF | TGTGCCAGCAAGGTTCGGGGGGCCTCCTACGAGCAGTACTTC
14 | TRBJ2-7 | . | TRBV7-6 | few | CASSLEEGLYEQYF | TGTGCCAGCAGCTTAGAGGAGGGCCTCTACGAGCAGTACTTC
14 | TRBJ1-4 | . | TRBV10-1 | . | CASSEDASNEKLFF | TGCGCCAGCAGTGAGGATGCAAGCAATGAAAAACTGTTTTTT
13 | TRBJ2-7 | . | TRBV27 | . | CASSLDRSYEQYF | TGTGCCAGCAGTTTAGACAGATCCTACGAGCAGTACTTC
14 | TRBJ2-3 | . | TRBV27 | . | CASSLRGFEDTQYF | TGTGCCAGCAGTTTAAGGGGCTTTGAGGATACGCAGTATTTT
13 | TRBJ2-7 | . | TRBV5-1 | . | CASSPTQGPEQYF | TGCGCCAGCAGCCCAACACAGGGCCCCGAGCAGTACTTC
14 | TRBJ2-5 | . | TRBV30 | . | CARLRDSWQETQYF | TGTGCCAGATTACGGGACTCCTGGCAAGAGACCCAGTACTTC
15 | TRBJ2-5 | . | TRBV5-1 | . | CASSNSGEGKETQYF | TGCGCCAGCAGCAATTCAGGGGAGGGGAAAGAGACCCAGTACTTC
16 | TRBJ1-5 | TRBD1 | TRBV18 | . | CASSPTGERSNQPQHF | TGTGCCAGCTCACCGACAGGGGAGAGGAGCAATCAGCCCCAGCATTTT